The 2 T cell receptor beta chains in this list originate from one sample, sequenced in a study of cytomegalovirus exposure and HLA in healthy donors. Amplification used 60 Vbeta primers and 13 Jbeta primers. TCRdb keeps only in-frame clones here, not all; method: immunoSEQ multiplex PCR. The profile shows approximately 160,000 clones, around four fifths of them singletons. Sequenced material: PBMCs. The receptors come from a male donor in good health and CMV-seropositive.

This clone has more than one count but fewer than ten. The chain has TRBV2 and TRBJ1-1; D call uncertain. From germline, CDR1 is SNHLY and CDR2 FYNNEI. V lost 2 bases to trimming and J lost 0 bases, with 13 bases between them. This CDR3 has 16 residues. The CDR3 DNA follows: TGTGCCAGCAGTGAATTGGTTGAGGAGGTGAACACTGAAGCTTTCTTT. Its protein is CASSELVEEVNTEAFF.

J is TRBJ2-5 and V is TRBV2; D is uncertain. The J call may be faulty, since TRBJ2-7 better matches the DNA end. The CDR3 spans 12 residues. CDR1 is SNHLY, CDR2 FYNNEI, per germline. CDR3 sequence: CASSEGGDEQYF. CDR3 in DNA: TGTGCCAGCAGTGAAGGCGGTGACGAGCAGTACTTC.